There are many counts of the clone carrying this T cell receptor (beta chain). Its target is not known. It was from 2 million PBMCs stored at -80 C that the unsorted libraries were obtained. TCRdb re-called the 5' RACE reads with MiXCR, one entry per CDR3 protein. Altogether some 33,000 distinct CDR3 sequences are present, roughly 1.6% being singletons, with the ten largest covering about 9.3%. The data originate from a study of neurological immune-mediated disorders. Overall study results and limits: On phylogenetic grouping, the repertoires of 18 of 34 multiple sclerosis patients fell within one related-CDR3 cluster, constituting a possible signature. The multiple sclerosis repertoire cluster had no clinical or MRI correlate. No CDR3 amino acid sequences recurred among expanded clones across subjects, suggesting private repertoires in all groups.

The length of the CDR3 is 15 residues. Germline loops: CDR1 MGHRA, CDR2 YSYEKL. V lost 2 bases, J lost 2 bases, and 13 bases lay in between. The rearrangement links TRBV4-1 to TRBJ2-7, with D possibly TRBD1 on 6 matching bases. The receptor was isolated from a woman aged 25 to 39 with multiple sclerosis. Sample: PBMCs. CDR3 sequence (DNA): TGCGCCAGCAGCCAATCCCAGGGGATGACCTACGAGCAGTACTTC. It specifies CASSQSQGMTYEQYF.